What follows are 29 T cell receptor beta chains derived from one specimen sequenced in a study of neurological immune-mediated disorders. MiXCR, applied by TCRdb to the 5' RACE reads, yields one record per CDR3 protein. Found here are approximately 50,000 distinct CDR3 sequences, around 4% of them singletons; the top ten hold roughly 7.1%. Sequencing was performed on PBMCs. The receptors derive from a man in his fifties or sixties with multiple sclerosis.

This clonotype was recorded at least ten times. This chain connects TRBV7-8 to TRBJ2-3; D not resolved. CDR3 length equals 16 residues. Trimming removed 3 bases from V and 0 bases from J, with 13 bases in between. Germline CDR1 and CDR2: SGHVS and FQNEAQ. The CDR3 protein is CASSFAHGTSTDTQYF. Written as DNA, the CDR3 is TGTGCCAGCAGCTTCGCCCATGGAACTAGCACAGATACGCAGTATTTT.

This clonotype was recorded at least ten times. The chain carries TRBV7-8 and TRBJ1-2; maybe TRBD1 (5 bases). In germline, CDR1 is SGHVS, CDR2 FQNEAQ. This CDR3 comprises 13 residues. V was shortened by 5 bases and J by 4 bases, with 11 bases between the two germline ends. The DNA for the CDR3 is TGTGCCAGCAGCGTCCAGGGTCGCTATGGCTACACCTTC. Residues: CASSVQGRYGYTF.

This clonotype showed up many times. The chain couples TRBV20-1 to TRBJ2-7, with D tentatively TRBD2 (6 bases). This CDR3 is 13 amino acids long. In germline, CDR1 is DFQATT, CDR2 SNEGSKA (reference sequence). CDR3 amino acids: CRPLAPSSYEQYF. The CDR3 DNA sequence: TGCAGGCCTCTAGCGCCCAGCTCCTACGAGCAGTACTTC.

J is TRBJ2-5 and V is TRBV4-1; D possibly corresponds to TRBD2 (5 bases). CDR1 is MGHRA, CDR2 YSYEKL, per germline. The CDR3 is 13 residues long. Between the trimmed V and J ends, which lost 2 bases and 2 bases, there was a span of 6 bases. The CDR3 DNA reads TGCGCCAGCAGCCAACCGGGACAAGAGACCCAGTACTTC. Its translation is CASSQPGQETQYF.

This clonotype has ten or more counts. The chain uses TRBV11-2 and TRBJ1-1, with D possibly matching TRBD1 (5 bases). V lost 4 bases and J 1 base, leaving 7 bases between the germline ends. CDR3 length: 13 residues. Germline V lookup: CDR1 SGHAT, CDR2 FQNNGV. The CDR3 loop reads CASSSQGNTEAFF. In nucleotides, the CDR3 is TGTGCCAGCAGCTCGCAGGGGAACACTGAAGCTTTCTTT.

This clonotype has only a few counts. The V and J genes are TRBV14 and TRBJ2-3; D gene ambiguous. Trimming took off 4 bases at V and 3 bases at J, with 11 bases between the two ends. Germline assignment: CDR1 SGHDN and CDR2 FVKESK. This CDR3 is 14 amino acids long. CDR3 DNA sequence: TGTGCCAGCAGCCGGATGTCGCGGACAGATACGCAGTATTTT. It encodes CASSRMSRTDTQYF. Full variable domain (remainder filled in from reference TRBV14 and TRBJ2-3): EAGVTQFPSHSVIEKGQTVTLRCDPISGHDNLYWYRRVMGKEIKFLLHFVKESKQDESGMPNNRFLAERTGGTYSTLKVQPAELEDSGVYFCASSRMSRTDTQYFGPGTRLTVL.

This clonotype was seen ten or more times. V is TRBV5-1 and J is TRBJ2-3; D is perhaps TRBD1 (6 bases). Germline V gene sequence: CDR1 SGHRS, CDR2 YFSETQ. CDR3 length: 18 residues. V was shortened by 6 bases and J by 1 base, with 24 bases between the two germline ends. The CDR3 DNA reads TGCGCCAGCAACCCTGGGGGCCGAAGGGGCTCTGGCACAGATACGCAGTATTTT. Residues: CASNPGGRRGSGTDTQYF.

Many counts were recorded for this clonotype. The rearrangement uses TRBV7-9 and TRBJ2-1; the D is unclear. Germline CDR1 is SEHNR and CDR2 is FQNEAQ (reference sequence). There are 12 residues in the CDR3. Trimming shortened V by 0 bases and J by 5 bases, and 2 bases separated the two germline ends. The CDR3 DNA sequence: TGTGCCAGCAGCTTAGCGGACAATGAGCAGTTCTTC. Translated, it gives CASSLADNEQFF.

This clonotype was recorded many times. V usage is TRBV20-1 and J usage is TRBJ2-3, with 7 bases aligning to TRBD2. CDR3 length: 14 residues. The germline V gene encodes CDR1 DFQATT and CDR2 SNEGSKA (reference sequence). The CDR3 region is CRGVAGETTDTQYF. The CDR3 DNA sequence: TGCAGGGGGGTTGCGGGGGAGACCACAGATACGCAGTATTTT.

There are many counts of this clonotype. This rearrangement joins TRBV20-1 to TRBJ1-3; D call uncertain. Germline V gene lookup returns CDR1 DFQATT and CDR2 SNEGSKA (reference sequence). The V end was cut by 5 bases, the J end by 4 bases, with 12 bases between. CDR3 size: 13 residues. The CDR3 region is CSAVRIAGNTIYF. The DNA for the CDR3 is TGCAGTGCTGTCCGGATAGCGGGAAACACCATATATTTT.

This clonotype occurred many times. The genes are TRBV24-1 and TRBJ1-1; 7 bases match TRBD1. Germline V gene sequence: CDR1 KGHDR, CDR2 SFDVKD. CDR3 length: 12 amino acids. V shed 6 bases, J shed 11 bases, and the junction held 8 bases outside the gene matches. The CDR3 is CATSLGGRDAFF. DNA for the CDR3: TGTGCCACCAGTTTAGGGGGCAGGGACGCTTTCTTT.

This clonotype was found many times. The V call is TRBV28, the J call TRBJ2-7; tentatively, D is TRBD1 (6 bases). The V gene lost 7 bases and the J gene lost 6 bases, with 13 bases spanning the gap. CDR3 length equals 12 residues. Germline V gene data show CDR1 as MDHEN and CDR2 as SYDVKM. In nucleotides, the CDR3 is TGTGCCAGCAAACCCCCGACAGGCGAGCAGTACTTC. It encodes CASKPPTGEQYF. The entire variable domain, with the rest obtained from reference TRBV28 and TRBJ2-7, is as follows: DVKVTQSSRYLVKRTGEKVFLECVQDMDHENMFWYRQDPGLGLRLIYFSYDVKMKEKGDIPEGYSVSREKKERFSLILESASTNQTSMYLCASKPPTGEQYFGPGTRLTVT.

A few counts support this clonotype. The V call is TRBV24-1, the J call TRBJ2-7, with D possibly being TRBD2 (6 bases). The CDR3 covers 13 residues. Germline assignment: CDR1 KGHDR and CDR2 SFDVKD. Deletions cut 4 bases from V and 7 bases from J, with 13 bases between. The CDR3 DNA sequence: TGTGCCACCAGTGAGCGGGATTTCAAAGAGCAGTACTTC. Amino acid sequence: CATSERDFKEQYF.

Ten or more counts support this clonotype. The chain joins TRBV20-1 to TRBJ2-3; 8 nucleotides line up with TRBD2. Germline CDR1 DFQATT, CDR2 SNEGSKA (reference sequence). Trimming removed 6 bases from V and 2 bases from J; junction bases left unmatched: 4. The length of the CDR3 is 13 residues. CDR3: CSALAGTTDTQYF. In DNA form, the CDR3 reads TGCAGTGCCTTAGCGGGAACCACAGATACGCAGTATTTT.

This clonotype came up many times. The chain carries TRBV7-9 and TRBJ2-6; unclear D gene. Deletions cut 1 base from V and 2 bases from J, with 12 bases between. Per germline, CDR1 SEHNR and CDR2 FQNEAQ (reference sequence). This CDR3 has 17 amino acids. Written as DNA, the CDR3 is TGTGCCAGCAGCTTAGTTCCGAATTTGGCTGGGGCCAACGTCCTGACTTTC. Protein: CASSLVPNLAGANVLTF.

This clonotype showed up many times. The J gene is TRBJ2-1, the V gene TRBV12-3 or TRBV12-4, with TRBD2 identical over 9 bases. The length of the CDR3 is 15 residues. V lost 6 bases to trimming and J lost 6 bases; unmatched junction nucleotides: 9. The CDR3 loop is CASRLSGSMGNEQFF. DNA for the CDR3: TGTGCCAGCAGGCTTAGCGGGAGCATGGGCAATGAGCAGTTCTTC.

This clonotype has a count of ten or more. V is TRBV20-1 and J is TRBJ1-3; D not resolved. Germline V CDR1 and CDR2: DFQATT, SNEGSKA (reference sequence). V lost 5 bases and J lost 4, with 12 bases in between. The CDR3 is made up of 13 amino acids. The chain's CDR3 is CSAVDQLGNTIYF. The CDR3 coding sequence is TGCAGTGCTGTGGACCAATTGGGAAACACCATATATTTT.

This clonotype has ten or more counts. The chain has TRBV2 and TRBJ2-2; either TRBD1 or TRBD2 may supply D (5 bases each). The germline V and J ends were trimmed by 7 bases and 5 bases, with 14 bases remaining between them. The CDR3 has 14 amino acids. Germline values: CDR1 SNHLY, CDR2 FYNNEI. CDR3 amino acids: CASIPEGTTGELFF. The CDR3 DNA follows: TGTGCCAGCATCCCCGAGGGGACGACCGGGGAGCTGTTTTTT.

This clonotype was recorded at least ten times. CDR3 loop: CASSLPRPGTEAFF. DNA of the CDR3: TGTGCCAGCAGCCTTCCTAGACCCGGCACTGAAGCTTTCTTT. The genes are TRBV11-2 and TRBJ1-1; D unclear. The CDR3 loop spans 14 amino acids. Germline CDR1 SGHAT, CDR2 FQNNGV. V lost 5 bases to trimming and J lost 4 bases, with 14 bases between them.

This clonotype was recorded many times. This chain connects TRBV5-1 to TRBJ2-1; the D gene is possibly TRBD1 (6 bases). V lost 4 bases and J lost 9, with 8 bases in between. The CDR3 extends over 11 amino acids. Germline loops: CDR1 SGHRS, CDR2 YFSETQ. The CDR3 region is CASSQGTEQFF. CDR3 DNA: TGCGCCAGCAGCCAGGGGACTGAGCAGTTCTTC.

This clonotype showed up many times. Written as DNA, the CDR3 is TGTGCCACCAGCTACTACTACACCGGGGAGCTGTTTTTT. As protein: CATSYYYTGELFF. The J gene is TRBJ2-2, the V gene TRBV15, with D uncertain. V lost 5 bases to trimming and J lost 3 bases, with 7 bases between them. This CDR3 is 13 amino acids long. Germline V CDR1 and CDR2: LNHNV, YYDKDF (reference sequence).

J is TRBJ2-1 and V is TRBV18; 13 bases map to TRBD2. J was trimmed by 10 bases and V by 4 bases; bases with no gene match: 10. Per the germline V gene, CDR1 is KGHSH and CDR2 is LQKENI. The CDR3 sequence is 16 residues long. The CDR3: CASSQTSGRTSNEQFF. DNA for the CDR3: TGTGCCAGCTCACAGACTAGCGGGAGGACCTCAAACGAGCAGTTCTTC.

At least ten counts were recorded for this clonotype. The rearrangement joins TRBV20-1 to TRBJ2-5; no definite D call. The CDR3 is 13 amino acids. Germline values: CDR1 DFQATT, CDR2 SNEGSKA (reference sequence). V lost 3 bases and J 5 bases, leaving 13 bases between the germline ends. In nucleotides, the CDR3 is TGCAGTGCTAGGAAAGGGCACACGGAGACCCAGTACTTC. It codes for CSARKGHTETQYF.

This chain connects TRBV3-1 to TRBJ1-5; no firm D call. Germline V gene sequence: CDR1 LGHDT, CDR2 YNNKEL (reference sequence). Trimming stripped 0 bases from V and 9 bases from J, with 15 bases between. The CDR3 consists of 15 residues. CDR3: CASSQDLSGIGPQHF. The CDR3 DNA follows: TGTGCCAGCAGCCAAGATCTAAGCGGTATTGGGCCCCAGCATTTT.

Notes on this clonotype: Compared with germline, one end of the junction differs, possibly owing to a read error. The rearrangement uses TRBV20-1 and TRBJ1-6, with D perhaps matching TRBD1 (5 bases). The CDR3 runs to 13 residues. Germline lookup yields CDR1 DFQATT and CDR2 SNEGSKA (reference sequence). CDR3 sequence reads: CSAPGPGGSPLNF. The CDR3 region has the DNA TGCAGTGCTCCAGGGCCCGGGGGATCACCCCTCAACTTT.

There are many counts of this clonotype. The chain carries TRBV14 and TRBJ2-6; no reliable D call. CDR1 SGHDN and CDR2 FVKESK come from the germline V gene. The length of the CDR3 is 13 residues. Trimming removed 3 bases at V and 4 bases at J, with 4 bases between. The CDR3 protein is CASSQSGANVLTF. CDR3 sequence (DNA): TGTGCCAGCAGCCAGTCCGGGGCCAACGTCCTGACTTTC.

This clonotype occurred a few times. The rearrangement joins TRBV5-5 to TRBJ1-1; D gene ambiguous. V was pared by 6 bases and J by 5 bases, with 14 bases between. Per germline, CDR1 SGHKS and CDR2 YYEKEE (reference sequence). The CDR3 loop spans 13 amino acids. CDR3 DNA: TGTGCCAGCATGGATCTCCGAGGAACTGAAGCTTTCTTT. Residues: CASMDLRGTEAFF. Combining the CDR3 with reference TRBV5-5 and TRBJ1-1 gives the whole variable domain DAGVTQSPTHLIKTRGQQVTLRCSPISGHKSVSWYQQVLGQGPQFIFQYYEKEERGRGNFPDRFSARQFPNYSSELNVNALLLGDSALYLCASMDLRGTEAFFGQGTRLTVV.

There are many counts of this clonotype. V usage is TRBV5-6 and J usage is TRBJ2-7, with D perhaps TRBD1 (5 bases). This CDR3 spans 13 amino acids. Germline V gene sequence: CDR1 SGHDT, CDR2 YYEEEE. Trimming pared 4 bases from V and 3 bases from J, leaving 11 bases between. This chain's CDR3 is CASSQGANYEQYF. In DNA, the CDR3 is TGTGCCAGCAGCCAAGGGGCGAACTACGAGCAGTACTTC.

In this sample, this clonotype turned up many times. The rearrangement uses TRBV14 and TRBJ2-5, with 9 bases matching TRBD1. V lost 5 bases to trimming and J lost 6 bases; unmatched junction nucleotides: 10. The V gene's germline CDR1 is SGHDN and CDR2 FVKESK. The CDR3 contains 15 residues. The CDR3 region is CASSSPGTGLKTQYF. CDR3 nucleotides: TGTGCCAGCAGCTCCCCCGGGACAGGGCTGAAGACCCAGTACTTC.